This T cell receptor (beta chain) was documented in a study of cytomegalovirus exposure and HLA in healthy donors. As for the study in general: The roughly 120 validation repertoires matched the roughly 700 first-cohort repertoires in platform, a later analysis reported. Regarding the study as a whole: According to a subsequent analysis, TCR clusters identified in the first cohort showed a tendency to co-occur across the approximately 120 validation repertoires. Most TCR sequences showed up rarely, but some public TCRs showed up in many donors. The study flagged approximately 180 TCR beta chains as cytomegalovirus-associated.

Note on this clone: The antigen remains undetermined.

The repertoire was sequenced with immunoSEQ multiplex PCR; TCRdb's copy has only in-frame clones and lacks some. The table shows 120,000 or so clones, with 88% occurring only once. The CDR3 contains 16 residues. Trimming took 3 bases from V and 4 from J, leaving 18 bases between them. Germline-derived CDR1 and CDR2 are SGHTA and FQGNSA. The sequencing sample was made of PBMCs. The rearrangement uses TRBV7-2 and TRBJ2-5; a weak D match, TRBD1 (6 bases). This TCR derives from a man aged 18 to 35 in good health and CMV-seropositive. In nucleotides, the CDR3 is TGTGCCAGCAGCTTGCCAACAGGGTTTCTTCGAGAGACCCAGTACTTC. Its translation is CASSLPTGFLRETQYF.